The present T cell receptor beta chain was sequenced within a study of OX40 agonist ivuxolimab in advanced cancers. Notes on the study in general: Clonal expansion was among the lowest in partial responders at 0.1-3.0 mg/kg, especially CD8+. Expanded clones were, on average, more numerous in CD8+ T cells than in CD4+. The study did not work out the antigen specificity of the expanded peripheral T cells.

Generated by immunoSEQ multiplex PCR, the TCRdb table keeps only in-frame clones and is missing some. The table records tens of thousands of clones, about 94% of them present only once. This clone occurred once. Its antigen is not identified. Sample: CD4+ or CD8+ T cells sorted from blood, taken in a trial of the OX40 agonist ivuxolimab. The TCR comes from an adult with an advanced solid tumor such as melanoma, head and neck, liver or kidney cancer.

The CDR3, as DNA: TGTGCCAGCAGCTCGGGACAGGGAACGGCCTACGAGCAGTACTTC. The encoded protein is CASSSGQGTAYEQYF. The chain couples TRBV5-6 to TRBJ2-7, with 9 bases matching TRBD1. Germline CDR1 SGHDT, CDR2 YYEEEE. Losses at the gene ends were 3 bases for V and 2 bases for J; bases not matched to a gene: 6. CDR3 length: 15 residues.